This T cell receptor beta chain was obtained from a study of blood T cell repertoires in COVID-19. Study as a whole: Acute and convalescent COVID-19 samples came from the United States, Italy and Spain. Nucleic acid was either cDNA or gDNA, and it came from T cells, B-cell-depleted T cells, or PBMCs.

V lost 5 bases and J lost 7, with 18 bases in between. This CDR3 region has 14 residues. Germline CDR1 is SGHVS and CDR2 is FQNEAQ. In the original processing: Estimation of nucleated cell counts relied on the amplification of reference gene primers. Sequencing used immunoSEQ multiplex PCR; TCRdb keeps in-frame clones, though not all of them. Clone size and V and J calls were adopted from that table, with D and trimming inferred from the DNA. This table holds 120,000 or so clones, roughly 89% found once. This clonotype was sampled from a woman aged 50 to 65 with acute or convalescent COVID-19. The specimen was peripheral blood. V and J are TRBV7-8 and TRBJ2-7; D perhaps matches TRBD2 (7 bases). Written as DNA, the CDR3 is TGTGCCAGCAGCCGAGGGGGGGAGTCTTGGGAGCAGTACTTC. The encoded protein is CASSRGGESWEQYF. Full variable domain (remainder filled in from reference TRBV7-8 and TRBJ2-7): GAGVSQSPRYKVAKRGQDVALRCDPISGHVSLFWYQQALGQGPEFLTYFQNEAQLDKSGLPSDRFFAERPEGSVSTLKIQRTQQEDSAVYLCASSRGGESWEQYFGPGTRLTVT.